Listed here is a single T cell receptor beta chain. For each CDR3 protein, TCRdb gives one entry from its re-call of the 5' RACE reads, without DNA. The table for this sample gives roughly 300,000 distinct CDR3 sequences. The data are from a study of T cells expressing NK-cell markers. The sequence derives from a woman between 18 and 69 years old in good health. What was sequenced was blood T cells: a sorted CD56 or NKG2C T cell subset, CD4+ or CD8+ T cells, or bulk PBMC T cells (not recorded which).

The chain's CDR3 is CASRPRDGSYEQYF. The chain uses TRBV10-2 and TRBJ2-7; TCRdb lists TRBD2, though no DNA is available to test this call. The CDR3 length is 14 residues. Germline V lookup: CDR1 WSHSY, CDR2 SAAADI.